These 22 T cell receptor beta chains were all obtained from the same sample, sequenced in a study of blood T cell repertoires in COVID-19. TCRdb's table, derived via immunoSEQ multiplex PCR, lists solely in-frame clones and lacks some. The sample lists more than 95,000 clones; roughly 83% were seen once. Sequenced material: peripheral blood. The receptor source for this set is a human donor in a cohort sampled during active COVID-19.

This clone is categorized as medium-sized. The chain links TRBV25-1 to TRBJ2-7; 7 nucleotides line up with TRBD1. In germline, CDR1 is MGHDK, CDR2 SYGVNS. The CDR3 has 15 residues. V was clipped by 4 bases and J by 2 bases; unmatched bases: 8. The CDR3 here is CASSGANRGTYEQYF. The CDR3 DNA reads TGTGCCAGCAGTGGGGCCAACAGGGGAACCTACGAGCAGTACTTC.

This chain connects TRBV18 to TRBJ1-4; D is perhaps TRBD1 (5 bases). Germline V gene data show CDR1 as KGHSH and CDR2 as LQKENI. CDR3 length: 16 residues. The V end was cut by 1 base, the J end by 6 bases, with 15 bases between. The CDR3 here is CASSPRQGALYEKLFF. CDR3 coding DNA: TGTGCCAGCTCACCACGGCAAGGGGCTCTGTATGAAAAACTGTTTTTT.

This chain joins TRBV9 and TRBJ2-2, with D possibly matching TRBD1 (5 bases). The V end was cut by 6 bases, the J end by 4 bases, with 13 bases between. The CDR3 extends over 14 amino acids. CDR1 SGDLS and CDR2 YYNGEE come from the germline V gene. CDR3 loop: CASTWTSATGELFF. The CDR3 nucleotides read TGTGCCAGCACCTGGACATCAGCCACCGGGGAGCTGTTTTTT.

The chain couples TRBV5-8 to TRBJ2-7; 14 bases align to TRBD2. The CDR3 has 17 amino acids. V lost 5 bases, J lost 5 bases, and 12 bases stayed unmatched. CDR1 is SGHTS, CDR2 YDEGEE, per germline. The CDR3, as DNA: TGTGCCAGCAGTCTGGAGAGATCGGGACTAGCGGGAGACGAGCAGTACTTC. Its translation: CASSLERSGLAGDEQYF.

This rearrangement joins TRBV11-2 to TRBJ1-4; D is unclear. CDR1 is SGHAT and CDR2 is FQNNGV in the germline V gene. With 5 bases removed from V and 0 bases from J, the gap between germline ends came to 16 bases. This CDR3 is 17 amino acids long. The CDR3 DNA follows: TGTGCCAGCAGCCCACCCGGGGTGTGGGCAACTAATGAAAAACTGTTTTTT. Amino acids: CASSPPGVWATNEKLFF.

CDR3 sequence reads: CASSERDFLNTEAFF. The CDR3 DNA is TGTGCCAGCAGTGAACGGGACTTTCTGAACACTGAAGCTTTCTTT. This chain joins TRBV6-1 and TRBJ1-1; D perhaps matches TRBD1 (5 bases). V dropped 2 bases and J dropped 0 bases, with 10 bases sitting between them. Germline CDR1 reads MNHNS; CDR2 reads SASEGT. This CDR3 is 15 amino acids long.

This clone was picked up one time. The CDR3 bases are TGTGCCAGCACCGGCGACAGGGCGATCATGCCCCAGCATTTT. It is translated as CASTGDRAIMPQHF. The gene calls are TRBV6-5 and TRBJ1-5, with TRBD1 matching 7 bases. CDR1 is MNHEY, CDR2 SVGAGI, per germline. The V segment lost 7 bases and the J segment 9 bases; nucleotides outside the gene matches: 12. The CDR3 length is 14 residues.

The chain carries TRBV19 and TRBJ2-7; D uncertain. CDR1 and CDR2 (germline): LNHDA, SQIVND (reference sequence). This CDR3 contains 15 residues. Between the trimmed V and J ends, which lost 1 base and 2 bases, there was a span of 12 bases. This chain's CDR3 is CASSIADTPTYEQYF. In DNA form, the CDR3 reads TGTGCCAGTAGTATAGCAGACACCCCAACCTACGAGCAGTACTTC.

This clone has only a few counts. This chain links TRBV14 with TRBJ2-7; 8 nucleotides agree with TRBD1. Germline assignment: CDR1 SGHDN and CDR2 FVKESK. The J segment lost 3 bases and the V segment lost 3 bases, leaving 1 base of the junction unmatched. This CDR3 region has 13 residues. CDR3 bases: TGTGCCAGCAGCCAGGGACAGGTCTACGAGCAGTACTTC. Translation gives CASSQGQVYEQYF.

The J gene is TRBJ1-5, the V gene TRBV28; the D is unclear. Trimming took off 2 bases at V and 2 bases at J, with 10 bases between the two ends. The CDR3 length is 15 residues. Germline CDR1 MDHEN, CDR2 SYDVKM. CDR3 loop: CASSLDGNGNQPQHF. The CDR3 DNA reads TGTGCCAGCAGTTTAGACGGGAATGGCAATCAGCCCCAGCATTTT.

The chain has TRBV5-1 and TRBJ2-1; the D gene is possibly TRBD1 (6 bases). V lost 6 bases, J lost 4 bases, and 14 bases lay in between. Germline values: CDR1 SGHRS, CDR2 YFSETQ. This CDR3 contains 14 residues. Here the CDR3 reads CASIGPTGYNEQFF. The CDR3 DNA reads TGCGCCAGCATCGGTCCTACAGGGTACAATGAGCAGTTCTTC.

The CDR3 DNA follows: TGTGCCAGCAGCCGGGACAGAGCCTACGAGCAGTACTTC. The encoded protein is CASSRDRAYEQYF. The chain recombines TRBV6-5 with TRBJ2-7; 7 nucleotides line up with TRBD1. The J segment lost 2 bases and the V segment lost 6 bases, leaving 4 bases of the junction unmatched. This CDR3 has 13 residues. Germline V lookup: CDR1 MNHEY, CDR2 SVGAGI.

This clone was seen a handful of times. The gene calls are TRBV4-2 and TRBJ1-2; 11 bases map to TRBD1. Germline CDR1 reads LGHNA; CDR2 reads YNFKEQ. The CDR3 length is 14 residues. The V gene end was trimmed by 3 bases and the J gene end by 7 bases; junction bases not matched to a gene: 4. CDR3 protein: CASSQGQGVSGYTF. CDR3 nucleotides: TGTGCCAGCAGCCAGGGACAGGGGGTAAGTGGCTACACCTTC.

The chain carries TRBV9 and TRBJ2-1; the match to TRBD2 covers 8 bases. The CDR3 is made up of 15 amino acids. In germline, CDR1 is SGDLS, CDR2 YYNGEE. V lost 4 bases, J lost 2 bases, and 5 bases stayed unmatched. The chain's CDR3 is CASSLLAVAYNEQFF. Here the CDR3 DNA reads TGTGCCAGCAGCCTACTAGCGGTAGCCTACAATGAGCAGTTCTTC.

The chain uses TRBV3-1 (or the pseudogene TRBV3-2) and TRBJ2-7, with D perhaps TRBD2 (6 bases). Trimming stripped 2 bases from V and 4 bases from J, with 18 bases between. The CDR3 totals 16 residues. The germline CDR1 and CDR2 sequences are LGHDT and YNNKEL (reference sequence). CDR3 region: CASSQNTGLIFYEQYF. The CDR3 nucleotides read TGTGCCAGCAGCCAAAACACCGGACTAATATTTTACGAGCAGTACTTC.

The CDR3 sequence: CASSHSREGRRGGELFF. CDR3 sequence (DNA): TGTGCCAGCAGCCATTCACGGGAGGGCCGACGAGGCGGGGAGCTGTTTTTT. The chain links TRBV6-2 or TRBV6-3 to TRBJ2-2, with TRBD2 matching over 8 bases. The V and J ends lost 6 bases and 7 bases, in that order; junction bases with no gene match: 16. The CDR3 spans 17 residues. Germline V gives CDR1 MNHEY, CDR2 SVGEGT.

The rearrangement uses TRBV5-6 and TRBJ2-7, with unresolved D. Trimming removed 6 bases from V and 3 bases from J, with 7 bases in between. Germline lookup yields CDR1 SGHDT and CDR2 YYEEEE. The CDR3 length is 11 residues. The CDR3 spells CASTSVYEQYF. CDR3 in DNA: TGTGCCAGCACGAGCGTCTACGAGCAGTACTTC.

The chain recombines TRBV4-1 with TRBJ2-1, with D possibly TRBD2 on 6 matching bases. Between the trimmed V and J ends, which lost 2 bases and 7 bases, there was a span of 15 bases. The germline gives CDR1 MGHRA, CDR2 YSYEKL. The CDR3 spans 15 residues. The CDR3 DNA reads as TGCGCCAGCAGCCAAAGTGACCGGGAGAAAAATGAGCAGTTCTTC. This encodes CASSQSDREKNEQFF.

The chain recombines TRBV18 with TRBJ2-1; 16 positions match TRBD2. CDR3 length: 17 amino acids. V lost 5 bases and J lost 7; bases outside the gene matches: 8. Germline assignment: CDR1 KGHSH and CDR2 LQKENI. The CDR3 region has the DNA TGTGCCAGCTCAGAACCGGGACTAGCGGGAGGGGTGAATGAGCAGTTCTTC. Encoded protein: CASSEPGLAGGVNEQFF. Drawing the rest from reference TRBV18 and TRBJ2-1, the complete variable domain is NAGVMQNPRHLVRRRGQEARLRCSPMKGHSHVYWYRQLPEEGLKFMVYLQKENIIDESGMPKERFSAEFPKEGPSILRIQQVVRGDSAAYFCASSEPGLAGGVNEQFFGPGTRLTVL.

The CDR3: CASSSRRADTQYF. DNA of the CDR3: TGTGCCAGCAGCTCCCGGAGGGCAGATACGCAGTATTTT. The V gene is TRBV7-2, the J gene TRBJ2-3, with a possible D match to TRBD2 (6 bases). V was cut by 4 bases and J by 4 bases, with 9 bases left in between. The length of the CDR3 is 13 residues. Germline lookup yields CDR1 SGHTA and CDR2 FQGNSA.

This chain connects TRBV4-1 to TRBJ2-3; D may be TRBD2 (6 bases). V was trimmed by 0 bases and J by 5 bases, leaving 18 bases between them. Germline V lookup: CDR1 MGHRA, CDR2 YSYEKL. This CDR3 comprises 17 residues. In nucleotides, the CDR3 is TGCGCCAGCAGCCAAGAACGACAAGCGGGTATTGGAGATACGCAGTATTTT. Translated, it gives CASSQERQAGIGDTQYF.

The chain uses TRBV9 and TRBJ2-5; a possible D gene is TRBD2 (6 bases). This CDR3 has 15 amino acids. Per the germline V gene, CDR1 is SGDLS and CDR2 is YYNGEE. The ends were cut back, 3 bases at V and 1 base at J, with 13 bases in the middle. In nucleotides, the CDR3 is TGTGCCAGCAGCGCATACGGAGGGGCCCAAGAGACCCAGTACTTC. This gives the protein CASSAYGGAQETQYF.